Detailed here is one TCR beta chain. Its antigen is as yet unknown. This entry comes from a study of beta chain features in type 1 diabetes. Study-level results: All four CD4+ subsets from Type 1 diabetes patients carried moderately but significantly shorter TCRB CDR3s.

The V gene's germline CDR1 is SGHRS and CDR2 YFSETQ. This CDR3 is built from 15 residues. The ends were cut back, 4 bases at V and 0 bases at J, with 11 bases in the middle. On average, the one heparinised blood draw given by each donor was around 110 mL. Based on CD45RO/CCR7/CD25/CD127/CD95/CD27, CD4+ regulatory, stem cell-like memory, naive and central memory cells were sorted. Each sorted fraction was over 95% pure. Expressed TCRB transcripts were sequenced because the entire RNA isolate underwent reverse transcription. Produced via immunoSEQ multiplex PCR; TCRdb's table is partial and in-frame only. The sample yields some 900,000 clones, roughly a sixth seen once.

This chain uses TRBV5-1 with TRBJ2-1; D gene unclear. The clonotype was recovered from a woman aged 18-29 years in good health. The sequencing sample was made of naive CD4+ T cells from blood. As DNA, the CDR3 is TGCGCCAGCAGCCCTATTTTGAGCTCCTACAATGAGCAGTTCTTC. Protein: CASSPILSSYNEQFF.